This T cell receptor beta chain was recovered during a study of identical twins. Overall study findings and caveats: The more abundant beta clonotypes in cord blood had fewer insertions, and memory repertoires did not show this. Out-of-frame alpha sequences that twins shared showed excess low generation probability.

TCRdb used MiXCR to reprocess the 5' RACE reads, holding one entry per CDR3 protein. This sample yields 350,000 or so distinct CDR3 sequences, of which about 12% are seen a single time; 7.2% belongs to the top ten. Concerning this clonotype: Its antigen is currently unknown.

This CDR3 spans 12 amino acids. V dropped 7 bases and J dropped 1 base, with 9 bases sitting between them. CDR1 SGDLS and CDR2 YYNGEE come from the germline V gene. These same data were also listed under a study on yellow fever vaccine responses in identical twins.

This TCR was sampled from a woman aged 18-35 years in good health. The chain is built from TRBV9 and TRBJ2-7; no clear D. The sample was CD8+ T cells sorted from blood. In DNA form, the CDR3 reads TGTGCCAGCTCTGGGGAATCCTACGAGCAGTACTTC. Encoded protein: CASSGESYEQYF.